Following are 19 T cell receptor beta chains from one sample sequenced in a study of blood T cell repertoires in COVID-19. Sequenced by immunoSEQ multiplex PCR; TCRdb stores in-frame clones only, minus some. This sample yields about 140,000 clones, of which 88% are seen a single time; 1.5% to 2% belongs to the top ten. The specimen sequenced was peripheral blood. These receptors all stem from a man aged 65 to 79 with acute or convalescent COVID-19.

The chain carries TRBV7-9 and TRBJ2-6, with D perhaps TRBD2 (7 bases). CDR3 size: 16 residues. Trimming shortened V by 6 bases and J by 2 bases, and 14 bases separated the two germline ends. Germline V gene lookup returns CDR1 SEHNR and CDR2 FQNEAQ (reference sequence). The CDR3 spells CASSRVGGPGANVLTF. The CDR3 nucleotides are TGTGCCAGCAGTCGAGTCGGGGGGCCTGGGGCCAACGTCCTGACTTTC.

The chain has TRBV5-5 and TRBJ1-1; TRBD1 matches at 7 bases. Germline CDR1 SGHKS, CDR2 YYEKEE (reference sequence). The CDR3 spans 14 residues. The V segment lost 0 bases and the J segment 4 bases; nucleotides outside the gene matches: 3. As DNA, the CDR3 is TGTGCCAGCAGCTTGGAGGGGGCGAGCACTGAAGCTTTCTTT. Amino acids: CASSLEGASTEAFF. Combining the CDR3 with reference TRBV5-5 and TRBJ1-1 gives the whole variable domain DAGVTQSPTHLIKTRGQQVTLRCSPISGHKSVSWYQQVLGQGPQFIFQYYEKEERGRGNFPDRFSARQFPNYSSELNVNALLLGDSALYLCASSLEGASTEAFFGQGTRLTVV.

The chain is built from TRBV5-5 and TRBJ2-7, with 11 bases identical to TRBD2. CDR1 SGHKS and CDR2 YYEKEE come from the germline V gene (reference sequence). This CDR3 region has 15 residues. V shed 0 bases and J 6 bases; nucleotides not matched to a gene: 5. CDR3 in DNA: TGTGCCAGCAGCTTGGTTCTAGCGGGAGGTGGCGAGCAGTACTTC. Residues: CASSLVLAGGGEQYF.

The J gene is TRBJ2-5, the V gene TRBV5-1; 8 nucleotides line up with TRBD2. The CDR3 length is 16 residues. Germline V gives CDR1 SGHRS, CDR2 YFSETQ. V shed 1 base, J shed 3 bases, and the junction held 8 bases outside the gene matches. The CDR3 nucleotides are TGCGCCAGCAGCTTGAGCTCCGGAGCGGGGGAAGAGACCCAGTACTTC. Protein product: CASSLSSGAGEETQYF.

This sequence joins TRBV7-8 and TRBJ1-5; 8 nucleotides align to TRBD1. Trimming at V came to 4 bases and at J to 3 bases, leaving 5 bases not matched to a gene. The germline CDR1 and CDR2 sequences are SGHVS and FQNEAQ. CDR3 size: 15 residues. CDR3 in DNA: TGTGCCAGCAGCTACCTGACAGGGGCCAATCAGCCCCAGCATTTT. Translated, it gives CASSYLTGANQPQHF.

As concerns this clone: Other DNA sequences in the same sample also yield this CDR3. The chain uses TRBV10-1 and TRBJ1-1; 9 nucleotides match TRBD1. CDR3 size: 13 residues. The trim removed 9 bases at V and 3 bases at J, leaving 5 bases unmatched. Germline values: CDR1 WNHNN, CDR2 SYGVQD (reference sequence). The CDR3 reads CASRRQGDTEAFF. The CDR3 DNA follows: TGCGCCAGTAGAAGACAGGGGGACACTGAAGCTTTCTTT.

V usage is TRBV27 and J usage is TRBJ1-6, with 9 bases lining up with TRBD1. CDR3 length equals 12 residues. The ends lost 10 bases at V and 9 bases at J; junction bases unmatched: 4. Germline values: CDR1 MNHEY, CDR2 SMNVEV (reference sequence). The CDR3 nucleotides read TGTGCCACCTCGGACAGGGGTTCACCCCTCCACTTT. Translating it yields CATSDRGSPLHF.

The genes are TRBV12-5 and TRBJ2-5; 8 positions match TRBD2. CDR1 is LGHNT, CDR2 FRNRAP, per germline. The CDR3 extends over 14 amino acids. J gave up 1 base and V 3 bases, and 1 base lay outside the gene matches. CDR3 region: CASGFRGGQETQYF. The CDR3 DNA reads as TGTGCTAGTGGTTTTCGGGGGGGCCAAGAGACCCAGTACTTC.

This clone was recorded a few times. The chain employs TRBV30 and TRBJ1-2, with 10 bases that match TRBD1. Unmatched junction bases numbered 9, after V lost 0 bases and J lost 5 bases. CDR1 GTSNPN and CDR2 SVGIG come from the germline V gene (reference sequence). The CDR3 sequence is 16 residues long. The CDR3 sequence is CAWSVSGTGEYYGYTF. CDR3 sequence (DNA): TGTGCCTGGAGTGTAAGCGGGACAGGGGAATATTATGGCTACACCTTC.

V and J are TRBV27 and TRBJ2-1; 11 bases fit TRBD2. The CDR3 sequence is 16 residues long. V lost 4 bases and J lost 4; bases outside the gene matches: 6. Looked up from germline, CDR1 is MNHEY and CDR2 is SMNVEV (reference sequence). CDR3 DNA sequence: TGTGCCAGCAGTTCCTCCCTAGCGGGGGGTTACAATGAGCAGTTCTTC. It is translated as CASSSSLAGGYNEQFF.

The rearrangement joins TRBV24-1 to TRBJ2-7; maybe TRBD2 (5 bases). The CDR3 is 15 residues long. Trimming cost V 3 bases and J 3 bases, with 14 bases left between them. Germline CDR1 KGHDR, CDR2 SFDVKD. CDR3 in DNA: TGTGCCACCAGTGATCCCCGTTCGGGGAACTACGAGCAGTACTTC. Translating gives CATSDPRSGNYEQYF.

This chain joins TRBV4-2 and TRBJ2-1; the D gene is possibly TRBD1 (6 bases). Trimming took off 4 bases at V and 12 bases at J, with 13 bases between the two ends. The CDR3 runs 12 residues. Germline CDR1 is LGHNA and CDR2 is YNFKEQ. CDR3: CASSLNRDLQFF. The CDR3 region has the DNA TGTGCCAGCAGCCTGAACAGGGATTTGCAGTTCTTC.

The rearrangement links TRBV11-2 to TRBJ1-2; D is perhaps TRBD1 (5 bases). The CDR3 covers 12 residues. The ends were cut back, 1 base at V and 7 bases at J, with 7 bases in the middle. Per the germline V gene, CDR1 is SGHAT and CDR2 is FQNNGV. The CDR3 DNA reads TGTGCCAGCAGCTTAGGTCAGGGTGGCTACACCTTC. Its translation is CASSLGQGGYTF.

The chain links TRBV7-6 to TRBJ2-3, with TRBD2 matching 10 bases. V dropped 4 bases and J dropped 4; count of bases not matched to a gene: 11. The CDR3 runs to 17 residues. Germline-derived CDR1 and CDR2 are SGHVS and FNYEAQ. CDR3 sequence: CASSYSSGRVGADTQYF. The CDR3 nucleotides are TGTGCCAGCAGCTACTCTAGCGGGAGAGTCGGTGCAGATACGCAGTATTTT.

This clone was seen a single time. The rearrangement uses TRBV3-1 (or the pseudogene TRBV3-2) and TRBJ2-3; 14 bases agree with TRBD2. V dropped 4 bases and J dropped 5; count of bases not matched to a gene: 8. CDR1 and CDR2 from the germline V gene are LGHDT and YNNKEL (reference sequence). CDR3 length: 17 amino acids. The CDR3 region is CASSPRLAGGPGDTQYF. Here the CDR3 DNA reads TGTGCCAGCAGCCCCAGACTAGCGGGAGGGCCAGGAGATACGCAGTATTTT.

J is TRBJ1-5 and V is TRBV7-9; 10 bases agree with TRBD1. The CDR3 totals 15 residues. Trimming took 4 bases from V and 3 from J; bases not matched to a gene: 3. Germline loops: CDR1 SEHNR, CDR2 FQNEAQ (reference sequence). In nucleotides, the CDR3 is TGTGCCAGCAGCTCGGGACAGGGGTACAATCAGCCCCAGCATTTT. The encoded protein is CASSSGQGYNQPQHF.

The chain recombines TRBV10-3 with TRBJ2-1; 8 bases match TRBD2. V dropped 2 bases and J dropped 9; count of bases not matched to a gene: 3. Germline V gives CDR1 ENHRY, CDR2 SYGVKD. This CDR3 is 13 amino acids long. The CDR3 DNA is TGTGCCATCAGTGAGCGGGAGGGCCGTGAGCAGTTCTTC. Its translation is CAISEREGREQFF.

This chain uses TRBV7-2 with TRBJ2-5; D is perhaps TRBD2 (6 bases). CDR3 length: 14 residues. Germline V gene sequence: CDR1 SGHTA, CDR2 FQGNSA. Trimming removed 2 bases from V and 1 base from J, with 8 bases in between. As DNA, the CDR3 is TGTGCCAGCAGCTTAATGGGGGGCCAAGAGACCCAGTACTTC. Translating it yields CASSLMGGQETQYF.

The rearrangement links TRBV30 to TRBJ2-1; TRBD2 might be the D (6 bases). The CDR3 is 14 residues long. V lost 5 bases and J 5 bases, leaving 16 bases between the germline ends. The V gene's germline CDR1 is GTSNPN and CDR2 SVGIG (reference sequence). The CDR3, as DNA: TGTGCCTGGGCATCGGAGGGTAGGCACAATGAGCAGTTCTTC. Its translation is CAWASEGRHNEQFF.